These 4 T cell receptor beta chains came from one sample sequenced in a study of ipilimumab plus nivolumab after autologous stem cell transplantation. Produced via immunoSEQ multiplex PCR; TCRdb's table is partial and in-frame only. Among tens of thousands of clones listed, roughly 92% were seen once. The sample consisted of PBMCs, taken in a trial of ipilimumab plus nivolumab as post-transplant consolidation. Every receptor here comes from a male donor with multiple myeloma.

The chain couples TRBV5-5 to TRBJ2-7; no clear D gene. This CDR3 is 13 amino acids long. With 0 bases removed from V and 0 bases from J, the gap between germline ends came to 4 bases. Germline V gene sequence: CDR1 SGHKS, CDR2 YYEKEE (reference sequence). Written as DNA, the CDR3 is TGTGCCAGCAGCTTGGGCGCCTCCTACGAGCAGTACTTC. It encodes CASSLGASYEQYF.

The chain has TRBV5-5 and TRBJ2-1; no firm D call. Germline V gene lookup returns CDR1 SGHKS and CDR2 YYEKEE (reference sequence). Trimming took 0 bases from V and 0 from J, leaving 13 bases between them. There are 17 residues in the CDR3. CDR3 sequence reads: CASSLGVSVRSYNEQFF. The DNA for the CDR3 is TGTGCCAGCAGCTTGGGGGTTTCAGTTCGCTCCTACAATGAGCAGTTCTTC.

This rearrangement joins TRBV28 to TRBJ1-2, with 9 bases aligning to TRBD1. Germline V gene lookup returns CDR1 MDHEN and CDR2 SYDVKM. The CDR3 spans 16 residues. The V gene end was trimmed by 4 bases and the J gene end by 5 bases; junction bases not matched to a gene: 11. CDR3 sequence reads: CASSSTGTGRGYGYTF. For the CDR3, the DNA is TGTGCCAGCAGTTCAACCGGGACAGGGCGGGGTTATGGCTACACCTTC.

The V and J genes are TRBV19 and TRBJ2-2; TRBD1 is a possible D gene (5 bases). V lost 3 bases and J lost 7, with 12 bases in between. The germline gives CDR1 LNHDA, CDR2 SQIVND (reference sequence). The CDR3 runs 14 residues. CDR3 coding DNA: TGTGCCAGTAGTATCAGGGTGGAGAACGGGGAGCTGTTTTTT. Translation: CASSIRVENGELFF.